A selection of T cell receptor beta chains follows, all from one sample in a study of blood T cells in healthy people across ages. Via MiXCR, TCRdb re-called the 5' RACE reads, giving one row per CDR3 protein. Of about 640,000 distinct CDR3 sequences listed, approximately 30% are singletons. The sequencing input was blood. Receptors were obtained from an elderly woman in good health. The CDR3 runs from the conserved cysteine through the conserved F or W. The D gene is left open where the match is weak. Clone size is not always given. Where it is, it says once, few, many or a class for expanded clones.

-,TRBV27,few,TRBJ1-4,TGTGCCAGCAGTCCAGGGACACAAGCAACTAATGAAAAACTGTTTTTT,CASSPGTQATNEKLFF
-,TRBV4-1,many,TRBJ2-3,TGCGCCAGCAGCCAAGAAGGACGTCTAGATACGCAGTATTTT,CASSQEGRLDTQYF
-,TRBV6-2/TRBV6-3,many,TRBJ1-5,TGTGCCAGCAGTTACGTGGCAGGGGATCAGCCCCAGCATTTT,CASSYVAGDQPQHF
-,TRBV27,-,TRBJ2-1,TGTGCCAGCAGTTTTACCGGAATTGAGCAGTTCTTC,CASSFTGIEQFF
-,TRBV9,many,TRBJ2-3,TGTGCCAGCAGCCCCCGGGGAGAGAGGGGGGGAGATACGCAGTATTTT,CASSPRGERGGDTQYF
-,TRBV7-9,-,TRBJ2-7,TGTGCCAGCAGCCCCAAAATTAGTCTCTCTCAGAGCTCCTACGAGCAGTACTTC,CASSPKISLSQSSYEQYF
TRBD1,TRBV30,-,TRBJ1-2,TGTGCCTGGAGTGTCAGCAGGGGGCGAGTCTTACCGAACTATGGCTACACCTTC,CAWSVSRGRVLPNYGYTF
-,TRBV20-1,-,TRBJ2-1,TGCAGTGCTCCCCCCATGTTGGGGGTCTACAATGAGCAGTTCTTC,CSAPPMLGVYNEQFF
-,TRBV7-3,-,TRBJ2-2,TGTGCCAGCAGCCAACAAGGGGGGGCCGGCGGGGAGCTGTTTTTT,CASSQQGGAGGELFF
-,TRBV30,few,TRBJ2-2,TGTGCCTGGGCAGACACCGGGGAGCTGTTTTTT,CAWADTGELFF
-,TRBV7-2,-,TRBJ1-5,TGTGCCAGCAGCTTTGGGTGCGGTCAGCCCCAGCATTTT,CASSFGCGQPQHF
TRBD2,TRBV6-5,many,TRBJ2-1,TGTGCCAGCAGTTACTCGGGACTAGACAATGAGCAGTTCTTC,CASSYSGLDNEQFF
-,TRBV20-1,few,TRBJ1-6,TGCAGTGCTAGAGATGCAGGGCATAATAATTCACCCCTCCACTTT,CSARDAGHNNSPLHF
-,TRBV2,-,TRBJ2-1,TGTGCCAGCAGTGAAGCGACAGGTTGGGATGAGCAGTTCTTC,CASSEATGWDEQFF
-,TRBV2,many,TRBJ2-7,TGTGCCAGCAGTGCGACTAGCTACGAGCAGTACTTC,CASSATSYEQYF
-,TRBV6-5,many,TRBJ1-2,TGTGCCAGCAGTTACTCGGCGTTCCTGAACTATGGCTACACCTTC,CASSYSAFLNYGYTF
-,TRBV5-6,many,TRBJ2-7,TGTGCCAGCAGCCCACAGCGTTCCTACGAGCAGTACTTC,CASSPQRSYEQYF
-,TRBV18,-,TRBJ1-1,TGTGCCAGCTCACCCCAGCAGACAGCGAACACTGAAGCTTTCTTT,CASSPQQTANTEAFF
TRBD1,TRBV2,many,TRBJ1-2,TGTGCCAGCAGGAGGGGACAGGGGTCGAACTATGGCTACACCTTC,CASRRGQGSNYGYTF
-,TRBV11-2,many,TRBJ1-5,TGTGCCAGCAGCCTTGGGCCGGGAAGCAATCAGCCCCAGCATTTT,CASSLGPGSNQPQHF
-,TRBV2,few,TRBJ1-1,TGTGCCAGCAGTGAATCCGGCGGCTTCGTTGGCACTGAAGCTTTCTTT,CASSESGGFVGTEAFF
TRBD2,TRBV29-1,many,TRBJ2-3,TGCAGCGTGGACGGGACTAGCGGGGGTCCTAGCACAGATACGCAGTATTTT,CSVDGTSGGPSTDTQYF
TRBD2,TRBV3-1,many,TRBJ2-7,TGTGCCAGCAGCCAAGGGACTAGCCACGAGCAGTACTTC,CASSQGTSHEQYF
-,TRBV5-1,-,TRBJ1-2,TGCGCCAGCGGGGATCGATATGGCTACACCTTC,CASGDRYGYTF
TRBD2,TRBV6-6,many,TRBJ2-1,TGTGCCAGCAGTTCAGCGGGGGGGCCTCGAGGCTACAATGAGCAGTTCTTC,CASSSAGGPRGYNEQFF
TRBD1,TRBV2,-,TRBJ2-7,TGTGCCAGCAGCTTCGGGACAGGGGACTACGAGCAGTACTTC,CASSFGTGDYEQYF
-,TRBV7-9,few,TRBJ2-4,TGTGCCAGCAGCCCGATTGAGGGGGGGCCGGTCAAAAACATTCAGTACTTC,CASSPIEGGPVKNIQYF
-,TRBV20-1,many,TRBJ1-2,TGCAGTGCTAGAGGGAATTACTATGGCTACACCTTC,CSARGNYYGYTF
-,TRBV6-2/TRBV6-3,many,TRBJ2-4,TGTGCCAGCAGTTACTCAGGGAGCAAAAACATTCAGTACTTC,CASSYSGSKNIQYF
TRBD1,TRBV28,-,TRBJ2-4,TGTGCCGGCAGTCGGACAGGGGGGGCCAAAAACATTCAGTACTTC,CAGSRTGGAKNIQYF
TRBD2,TRBV3-1,many,TRBJ2-5,TGTGCCAGCCAAGCCGGACTAGCGGGGCCGACCCAGTACTTC,CASQAGLAGPTQYF
-,TRBV5-1,-,TRBJ2-5,TGCGCCAGCAACTTCAGGGCCCAAGAGACCCAGTACTTC,CASNFRAQETQYF
TRBD2,TRBV4-2,many,TRBJ2-1,TGTGCCAGCAGCCAAGATCGGGTGAGCGGGGGGGCCACGGATGAGCAGTTCTTC,CASSQDRVSGGATDEQFF
-,TRBV20-1,-,TRBJ1-5,TGCAGTGCTTACAGGGAGCCGAATCAGCCCCAGCATTTT,CSAYREPNQPQHF
-,TRBV6-6,many,TRBJ1-1,TGTGCCAGCCGCCCGGGGGGCTCCGGTGAAGCTTTCTTT,CASRPGGSGEAFF